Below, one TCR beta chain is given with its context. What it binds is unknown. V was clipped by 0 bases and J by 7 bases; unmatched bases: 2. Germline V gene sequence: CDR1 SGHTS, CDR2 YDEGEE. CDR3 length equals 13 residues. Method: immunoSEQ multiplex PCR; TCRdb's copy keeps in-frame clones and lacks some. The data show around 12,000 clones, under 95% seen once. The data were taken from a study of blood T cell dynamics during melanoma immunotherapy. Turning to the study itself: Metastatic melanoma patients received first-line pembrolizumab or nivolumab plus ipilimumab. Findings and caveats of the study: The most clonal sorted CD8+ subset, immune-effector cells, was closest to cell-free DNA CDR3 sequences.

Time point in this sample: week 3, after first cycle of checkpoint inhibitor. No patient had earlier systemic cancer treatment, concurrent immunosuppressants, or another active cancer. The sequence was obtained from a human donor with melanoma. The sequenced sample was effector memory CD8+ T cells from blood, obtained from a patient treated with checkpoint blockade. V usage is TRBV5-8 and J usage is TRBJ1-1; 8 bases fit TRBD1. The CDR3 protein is CASSLGQGIEAFF. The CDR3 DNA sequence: TGTGCCAGCAGCTTGGGACAGGGGATTGAAGCTTTCTTT.